What follows describes a single T cell receptor beta chain. Germline V gene sequence: CDR1 GTSNPN, CDR2 SVGIG (reference sequence). The CDR3 is 15 amino acids. With 2 bases removed from V and 11 bases from J, the gap between germline ends came to 22 bases. In the authors' workflow: Estimation of nucleated cell counts relied on the amplification of reference gene primers. Repertoires were generated with immunoSEQ multiplex PCR, while TCRdb's copy carries only in-frame clones and drops some. Clonal size and the V and J genes are those of that table, whereas D and trimming came from the DNA. The sample comprises roughly 200,000 clones, about 91% of which are singletons, and 9% to 12% rests with the top ten. The data were obtained in a study of blood T cell repertoires in COVID-19. Study-wide background: T cells, B-cell-depleted T cells, or PBMCs supplied cDNA or gDNA.

Everyone who took part was 18 to 89 years old, and they came from over 20 US areas. The clonotype comes from a man between 18 and 29 years old with acute COVID-19. Sequencing was carried out using PBMCs or T cells enriched from blood (not recorded which). The chain carries TRBV30 and TRBJ1-5, with D maybe TRBD1 (6 bases). The CDR3 protein is CAWSTLTGGALTQHF. DNA for the CDR3: TGTGCCTGGAGTACGTTGACGGGGGGCGCGTTAACCCAGCATTTT.